This T cell receptor beta chain was documented in a study of beta chain features in type 1 diabetes. This clone was found a few times. Germline trimming cut 3 bases from V and 2 bases from J; bases unmatched to any gene: 9. The CDR3 covers 16 residues. The germline V gene has CDR1 SGHTA and CDR2 FQGNSA. What was sequenced were expressed TCRB transcripts, since all of the isolated RNA had been reverse transcribed. Profiled with immunoSEQ multiplex PCR; TCRdb holds only in-frame clones, not every one. The sample lists about 900,000 clones, about 17% occurring once. The chain couples TRBV7-2 to TRBJ2-7; 8 positions agree with TRBD1. Sample: naive CD4+ T cells from blood. The clonotype was recovered from a woman between 18 and 29 years old in good health. The DNA of the CDR3 is TGTGCCAGCAGCTTCATCCCGGGACAGGTTACCTACGAGCAGTACTTC. As protein: CASSFIPGQVTYEQYF.